The 22 T cell receptor beta chains below were found in one sample sequenced in a study of T-cell memory formation after mild COVID-19. TCRdb redid the calling of the 5' RACE reads with MiXCR, one entry per CDR3 protein. This sample has a few hundred thousand distinct CDR3 sequences, with roughly 15% found just once. The sequenced sample consisted of PBMCs or a T cell subset sorted from them (not recorded which). These receptors were taken from a man aged 18 to 30 who had mild COVID-19 (a few samples of this study predate the infection). Cell type and time point are not known.

This clonotype has more than one count but fewer than ten. The chain carries TRBV7-2 and TRBJ1-1; 9 bases fit TRBD1. The CDR3 runs to 17 residues. V lost 5 bases, J lost 4 bases, and 14 bases stayed unmatched. Germline loops: CDR1 SGHTA, CDR2 FQGNSA. The CDR3 here is CASSRSLIGQGFTEAFF. The CDR3 DNA sequence: TGTGCCAGCAGCCGCAGCCTTATAGGACAGGGGTTCACTGAAGCTTTCTTT.

V and J are TRBV5-1 and TRBJ2-1; perhaps TRBD2 as D (6 bases). The CDR3 consists of 12 residues. Deletions cut 2 bases from V and 9 bases from J, with 9 bases between. CDR1 SGHRS and CDR2 YFSETQ come from the germline V gene. CDR3 protein: CASSLGGIEQFF. CDR3 in DNA: TGCGCCAGCAGCTTAGGAGGGATTGAGCAGTTCTTC.

The table lists this clonotype with many counts. This sequence joins TRBV7-2 and TRBJ2-1, with TRBD2 identical over 13 bases. The CDR3 sequence is 18 residues long. With 4 bases clipped from V and 2 bases from J, the junction kept 8 bases outside the gene matches. Germline lookup yields CDR1 SGHTA and CDR2 FQGNSA. The CDR3: CASSSLGTSGVTYNEQFF. The CDR3, as DNA: TGTGCCAGCAGCTCCCTTGGGACTAGCGGGGTAACCTACAATGAGCAGTTCTTC.

This clonotype was recorded many times. The chain links TRBV4-3 to TRBJ1-1, with unresolved D. Germline assignment: CDR1 LGHNA and CDR2 YSLEER. V dropped 1 base and J dropped 1 base, with 1 base sitting between them. CDR3 length: 12 amino acids. This CDR3 reads CASSQGNTEAFF. CDR3 in DNA: TGCGCCAGCAGCCAAGGGAACACTGAAGCTTTCTTT.

This rearrangement joins TRBV6-2 or TRBV6-3 to TRBJ2-7; 7 bases match TRBD1. Per the germline V gene, CDR1 is MNHEY and CDR2 is SVGEGT. The V and J ends lost 10 bases and 5 bases, in that order; junction bases with no gene match: 5. The CDR3 consists of 11 residues. The DNA for the CDR3 is TGTGCCACCCGACAGGGAGACGAGCAGTACGTC. Its translation: CATRQGDEQYV.

This clonotype appeared a few times. The CDR3 reads CATSTKGGAVYEQFF. As DNA, the CDR3 is TGTGCCACCTCTACTAAGGGGGGGGCCGTCTATGAGCAGTTCTTC. This chain connects TRBV12-3 or TRBV12-4 to TRBJ2-1; D perhaps matches TRBD2 (7 bases). CDR3 length: 15 residues. Deletions cut 10 bases from V and 8 bases from J, with 24 bases between.

The chain recombines TRBV18 with TRBJ2-1, with D perhaps matching TRBD2 (6 bases). Germline values: CDR1 KGHSH, CDR2 LQKENI. The CDR3 loop spans 15 amino acids. Trimming shortened V by 3 bases and J by 9 bases, and 18 bases separated the two germline ends. The CDR3 region is CASSPSGTGGIEQFF. Written as DNA, the CDR3 is TGTGCCAGCTCACCTTCCGGGACCGGAGGGATTGAGCAGTTCTTC.

The V gene is TRBV30, the J gene TRBJ2-1; TRBD2 matches 8 bases. From germline, CDR1 is GTSNPN and CDR2 SVGIG (reference sequence). The CDR3 is 14 amino acids. The J segment lost 4 bases and the V segment lost 2 bases, leaving 4 bases of the junction unmatched. The CDR3 loop reads CAWSSKRGYNEQFF. The CDR3 DNA follows: TGTGCCTGGAGTTCCAAGCGGGGGTACAATGAGCAGTTCTTC.

This clonotype was observed many times. The V and J genes are TRBV14 and TRBJ2-7, with a weak D call TRBD1 (6 bases). CDR3 length: 14 amino acids. CDR1 SGHDN and CDR2 FVKESK come from the germline V gene. Trimming removed 3 bases at V and 3 bases at J, with 12 bases between. CDR3 DNA sequence: TGTGCCAGCAGCCAGTCAGGGGCATTCTACGAGCAGTACGTC. This codes for CASSQSGAFYEQYV.

V is TRBV5-6 and J is TRBJ2-5; 10 bases match TRBD2. Per germline, CDR1 SGHDT and CDR2 YYEEEE. The CDR3 sequence is 14 residues long. V shed 4 bases and J 7 bases; nucleotides not matched to a gene: 7. CDR3 amino acids: CASSPGLAVVTQYF. CDR3 nucleotides: TGTGCCAGCAGCCCCGGACTAGCGGTGGTGACCCAGTACTTC. Combining the CDR3 with reference TRBV5-6 and TRBJ2-5 gives the whole variable domain DAGVTQSPTHLIKTRGQQVTLRCSPKSGHDTVSWYQQALGQGPQFIFQYYEEEERQRGNFPDRFSGHQFPNYSSELNVNALLLGDSALYLCASSPGLAVVTQYFGPGTRLLVL.

This clonotype was seen a handful of times. The chain joins TRBV12-3 or TRBV12-4 to TRBJ1-1; a weak D match, TRBD1 (6 bases). Trimming shortened V by 5 bases and J by 5 bases, and 15 bases separated the two germline ends. This CDR3 region has 14 residues. CDR3 sequence: CASSPRGGQTEAFF. The CDR3 DNA follows: TGTGCCAGCAGTCCCCGGGGGGGGCAGACTGAAGCTTTCTTT.

This clonotype was counted a few times. The V gene is TRBV4-3, the J gene TRBJ2-3; a possible D gene is TRBD1 (6 bases). Trimming pared 4 bases from V and 4 bases from J, leaving 15 bases between. This CDR3 is 15 amino acids long. The germline CDR1 and CDR2 sequences are LGHNA and YSLEER. In DNA form, the CDR3 reads TGCGCCAGCAGCCTGACAGGAGTGATCCCAGATACGCAGTATTTT. This gives the protein CASSLTGVIPDTQYF.

In this sample, this clonotype turned up many times. The gene calls are TRBV5-1 and TRBJ2-3; 10 bases agree with TRBD1. The germline CDR1 and CDR2 sequences are SGHRS and YFSETQ. The length of the CDR3 is 14 residues. The V segment lost 5 bases and the J segment 0 bases; nucleotides outside the gene matches: 0. The CDR3 DNA reads as TGCGCCAGCAGGGGACAGGGGAGCACAGATACGCAGTATTTT. It specifies CASRGQGSTDTQYF.

The gene calls are TRBV6-2 or TRBV6-3 and TRBJ2-7; D may match TRBD1 or TRBD2 (5 bases each). The CDR3 covers 14 residues. Trimming took off 2 bases at V and 3 bases at J, with 11 bases between the two ends. Per the germline V gene, CDR1 is MNHEY and CDR2 is SVGEGT. CDR3 in DNA: TGTGCCAGCAGTTACACCCGGGGCGGCTACGAGCAGTACGTC. Translation gives CASSYTRGGYEQYV.

This clonotype was recorded a few times. This chain joins TRBV27 and TRBJ2-3; 13 nucleotides line up with TRBD2. The V gene's germline CDR1 is MNHEY and CDR2 SMNVEV (reference sequence). This CDR3 spans 19 amino acids. J gave up 0 bases and V 6 bases, and 12 bases lay outside the gene matches. The CDR3 nucleotides are TGTGCCAGCAGCCTGACTAGCGGGGGGAACATTCCTAGCACAGATACGCAGTATTTT. Its translation: CASSLTSGGNIPSTDTQYF.

This clonotype was counted a few times. The chain joins TRBV4-1 to TRBJ2-5, with 9 positions matching TRBD1. Germline CDR1 reads MGHRA; CDR2 reads YSYEKL. J was trimmed by 4 bases and V by 0 bases; bases with no gene match: 3. This CDR3 region has 15 residues. The CDR3 region is CASSQDTQGAETQYF. The CDR3 DNA is TGCGCCAGCAGCCAAGATACACAGGGGGCAGAGACCCAGTACTTC.

This clonotype came up many times. A read error may produce the germline difference seen at one junction end. The chain joins TRBV5-1 to TRBJ1-4; 7 bases line up with TRBD1. CDR3 length equals 14 residues. The germline gives CDR1 SGHRS, CDR2 YFSETQ. For the CDR3, the DNA is TGTGCCAGCAGCTTGGGGACAGCGAATGAAAAACTGTTTTTT. Translating gives CASSLGTANEKLFF. The whole variable domain, filled in from reference TRBV5-1 and TRBJ1-4, reads KAGVTQTPRYLIKTRGQQVTLSCSPISGHRSVSWYQQTPGQGLQFLFEYFSETQRNKGNFPGRFSGRQFSNSRSEMNVSTLELGDSALYLCASSLGTANEKLFFGSGTQLSVL.

The gene calls are TRBV12-5 and TRBJ2-5; D call uncertain. The CDR3 is 13 amino acids. Germline CDR1 LGHNT, CDR2 FRNRAP. Trimming cost V 2 bases and J 2 bases, with 6 bases left between them. As DNA, the CDR3 is TGTGCTAGTGGTTTGATGCCACAAGAGACCCAGTACTTC. This gives the protein CASGLMPQETQYF.

This clonotype was counted between two and nine times. V is TRBV27 and J is TRBJ2-3, with D possibly being TRBD1 or TRBD2 (5 bases each). This CDR3 contains 15 residues. The germline CDR1 and CDR2 sequences are MNHEY and SMNVEV (reference sequence). The V end lost 5 bases, the J end lost 5 bases, and 17 bases lay between the germline ends. CDR3 nucleotides: TGTGCCAGCAGTCCCAGGGACCCTCGGGGAGATACGCAGTATTTT. It codes for CASSPRDPRGDTQYF.

Only one count was recorded for this clonotype. The gene calls are TRBV6-2 or TRBV6-3 and TRBJ2-3; D unresolved. The CDR3 loop spans 15 amino acids. Germline-derived CDR1 and CDR2 are MNHEY and SVGEGT. V was pared by 0 bases and J by 3 bases, with 10 bases between. The CDR3 loop is CASSYSPQRTDTQYF. The CDR3 DNA reads as TGTGCCAGCAGTTACTCGCCGCAAAGGACAGATACGCAGTATTTT.

This clonotype came up once. CDR3 coding DNA: TGTGCCAGCAGTCGACGACAGGACCAAGGGACTGAAGCTTTCTTT. The encoded protein is CASSRRQDQGTEAFF. V gene TRBV6-6 combines with J gene TRBJ1-1; weak D call: TRBD1 (6 bases). There are 15 residues in the CDR3. V lost 5 bases to trimming and J lost 5 bases, with 18 bases between them. Germline V CDR1 and CDR2: MNHNY, SVGAGI (reference sequence).

The chain's CDR3 is CASSLGGYGNIQYF. The CDR3 coding sequence is TGTGCCAGCAGCTTAGGGGGATATGGAAACATTCAGTACTTC. The chain couples TRBV7-6 to TRBJ2-4; D not resolved. This CDR3 comprises 14 residues. Germline V gene sequence: CDR1 SGHVS, CDR2 FNYEAQ. V was pared by 1 base and J by 6 bases, with 10 bases between.